This record concerns one T cell receptor beta chain sequence. What it binds is not known. Profiled with immunoSEQ multiplex PCR; TCRdb holds only in-frame clones, not every one. This sample has about 80,000 clones; 87% occur once, and the top ten carry more than 0.3%. From germline, CDR1 is SQVTM and CDR2 ANQGSEA. Trimming pared 4 bases from V and 1 base from J, leaving 11 bases between. The CDR3 length is 14 residues. This entry comes from a study of OX40 agonist ivuxolimab in advanced cancers. Overall study context: Males comprised 82.7% of the group, whose mean age was approximately 60 years (range 23 to 79).

The study's findings and limits: At 0.1 to 3.0 mg/kg, CD4+ and CD8+ blood T cells expanded clonally by week 6. In CD8+ T cells, expanded clones were on average more numerous than in CD4+.

The material sequenced was CD4+ or CD8+ T cells sorted from blood, taken in a trial of the OX40 agonist ivuxolimab. This receptor was identified in an adult with an advanced solid tumor such as melanoma, head and neck, liver or kidney cancer. The rearrangement uses TRBV29-1 and TRBJ2-1; D call uncertain. This CDR3 is CSVAKSWSYNEQFF. For the CDR3, the DNA is TGCAGCGTTGCCAAATCGTGGTCCTACAATGAGCAGTTCTTC.